This TCR beta chain was obtained from a study of CD8 T cells in Susac syndrome (dated by TCRdb to the late 2010s). For context, the study as a whole: The study used repertoire sequencing to test whether antigen drove CD8+ T cell activation and differentiation in Susac syndrome.

General study outcomes and caveats: The number of individuals in the TCR sequencing and HLA analysis was acknowledged as relatively small.

Peripheral blood CD8+ and CD4+ T cells from healthy donors, Susac syndrome patients and multiple sclerosis patients were profiled using high-throughput TCR beta sequencing. The multiple sclerosis controls were treatment-naive patients who had stable or active relapsing-remitting disease and met the revised McDonald criteria. Bulk CD8+ and CD4+ T cells were purified magnetically by negative isolation, whereas CD8+ TEMRA cells were enriched by FACS. Blood was drawn into EDTA tubes, processed within 24 hours, and PBMCs were isolated by density gradient centrifugation. PBMCs intended for TCR sequencing were cryopreserved in liquid nitrogen and thawed later in a water bath at 37 degrees C. Purity of sorted or isolated CD4+, CD8+ and CD8+ TEMRA cells was at least 90%. The CDR3 goes from the cysteine to the phenylalanine over 13 residues. Of all the DNA, just the CDR3 is kept, 39 bases in frame from base 1. V gives up 4 bases and J gives up 0 bases, and the segment between their germline ends measures 7 bases. The CDR1 and CDR2 encoded by the germline V gene are SGHDT and YYEEEE.

RNA was extracted with the RNeasy kit and roughly 0.5 to 1 ug was reverse transcribed using random hexamers. The immunoSEQ multiplex PCR assay, which covers 54 Vbeta and 13 Jbeta segments, was used to amplify TCR beta CDR3 regions. PCR amplification bias was corrected using a synthetic template baseline for primer optimization and computational correction. The original pipeline was this. Only productive sequences were kept, with reads annotated to V, D and J genes according to IMGT and analyzed in immunoSEQ Analyzer. Clonality was computed as one minus Shannon entropy normalized by log2 of the number of productive unique sequences. For each patient and control, public and private clones were evaluated within the 100 most prevalent clones. Clones were defined as Susac-specific if absent from the healthy and MS cohorts, from around 1,000 published viral clones and from other ImmuneACCESS disease sequences. In TCRdb, the public reads were trimmed at Q25 with fastp and aligned with MiXCR, with productive beta chains retained. A single entry per CDR3 protein holds the most common genes and DNA from its merged rows. The V and J calls here are based on TCRdb, not the publication. Counted in this sample were 250,000 to 350,000 distinct CDR3 sequences; about 90% of them appeared once. The ten most abundant clones make up approximately 0.065% of the sample.

This clonotype showed up just once. Its antigen is unknown. Qualities for individual bases were not recorded, and no much larger clone is one base off. One read gives only weak evidence. The sample comprised CD4+ T cells from PBMCs. Recombination connected TRBV5-6 to TRBJ1-1, with the D gene not clear enough to name. This clonotype was sampled from a human donor with multiple sclerosis. Here is the DNA: TGTGCCAGCAGCGCTCTCATGAACACTGAAGCTTTCTTT. It encodes CASSALMNTEAFF.